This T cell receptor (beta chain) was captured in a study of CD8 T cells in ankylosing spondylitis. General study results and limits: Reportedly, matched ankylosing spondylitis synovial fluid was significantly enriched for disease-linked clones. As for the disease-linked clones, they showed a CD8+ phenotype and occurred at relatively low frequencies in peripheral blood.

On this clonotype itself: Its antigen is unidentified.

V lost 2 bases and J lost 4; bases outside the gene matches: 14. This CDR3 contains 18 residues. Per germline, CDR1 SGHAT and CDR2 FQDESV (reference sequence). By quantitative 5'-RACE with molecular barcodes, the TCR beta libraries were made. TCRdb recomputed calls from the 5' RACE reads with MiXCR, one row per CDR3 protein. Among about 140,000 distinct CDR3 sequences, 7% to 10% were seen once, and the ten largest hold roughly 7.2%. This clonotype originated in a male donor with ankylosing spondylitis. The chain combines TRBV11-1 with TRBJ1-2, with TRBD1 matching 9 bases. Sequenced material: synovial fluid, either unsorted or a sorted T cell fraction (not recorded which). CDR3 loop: CASSLPGQGFLLGYGYTF. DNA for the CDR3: TGTGCCAGCAGCTTACCGGGACAGGGTTTTCTTTTAGGCTATGGCTACACCTTC.